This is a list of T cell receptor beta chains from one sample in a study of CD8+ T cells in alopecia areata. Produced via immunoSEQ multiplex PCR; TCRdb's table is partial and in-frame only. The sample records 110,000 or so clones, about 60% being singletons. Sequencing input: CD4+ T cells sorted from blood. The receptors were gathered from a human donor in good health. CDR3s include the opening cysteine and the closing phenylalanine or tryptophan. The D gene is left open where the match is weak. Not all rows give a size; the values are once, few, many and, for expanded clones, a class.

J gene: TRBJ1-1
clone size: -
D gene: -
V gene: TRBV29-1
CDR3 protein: CSGRPLNTEAFF
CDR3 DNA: TGCAGCGGCAGGCCTTTGAACACTGAAGCTTTCTTT

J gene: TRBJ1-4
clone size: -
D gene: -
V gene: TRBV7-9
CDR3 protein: CASIPGRPTATNEKLFF
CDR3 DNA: TGTGCCAGCATTCCGGGACGCCCTACGGCGACTAATGAAAAACTGTTTTTT

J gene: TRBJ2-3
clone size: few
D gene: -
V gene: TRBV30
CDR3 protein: CAWTGSGYSTDTQYF
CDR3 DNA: TGTGCCTGGACGGGCAGTGGGTACAGCACAGATACGCAGTATTTT

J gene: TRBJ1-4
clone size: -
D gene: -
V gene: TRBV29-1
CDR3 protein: CSVAQGLGEKLFF
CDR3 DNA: TGCAGCGTCGCACAGGGATTAGGTGAAAAACTGTTTTTT

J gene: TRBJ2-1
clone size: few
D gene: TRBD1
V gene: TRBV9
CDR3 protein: CASSPHGTAINEQFF
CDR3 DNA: TGTGCCAGCAGCCCGCACGGGACAGCAATCAATGAGCAGTTCTTC

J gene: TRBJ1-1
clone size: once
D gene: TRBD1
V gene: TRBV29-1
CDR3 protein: CSVSRGGTEAFF
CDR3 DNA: TGCAGCGTTTCCAGGGGGGGCACTGAAGCTTTCTTT

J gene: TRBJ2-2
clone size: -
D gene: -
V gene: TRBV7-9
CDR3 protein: CASRTPNGELFF
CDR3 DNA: TGTGCCAGCCGCACCCCGAACGGGGAGCTGTTTTTT

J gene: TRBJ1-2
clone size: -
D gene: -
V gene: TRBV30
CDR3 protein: CAWRVQGWLGYTF
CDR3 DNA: TGTGCCTGGAGGGTACAGGGCTGGCTTGGCTACACCTTC

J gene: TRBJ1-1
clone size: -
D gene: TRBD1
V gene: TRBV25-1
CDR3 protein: CASSALGTVGGNTEAFF
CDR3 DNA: TGTGCCAGCAGTGCTCTCGGGACAGTGGGGGGGAACACTGAAGCTTTCTTT

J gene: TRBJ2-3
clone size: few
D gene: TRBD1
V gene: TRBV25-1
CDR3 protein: CASSDRDRGLSDTQYF
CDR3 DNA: TGTGCCAGCAGTGATCGAGACAGGGGGCTTTCAGATACGCAGTATTTT

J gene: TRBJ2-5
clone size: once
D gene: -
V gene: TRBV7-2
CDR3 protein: CASSLDASVKTQYF
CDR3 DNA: TGTGCCAGCAGCTTAGACGCTAGCGTCAAGACCCAGTACTTC

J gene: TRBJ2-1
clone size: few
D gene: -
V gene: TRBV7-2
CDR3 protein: CASSLNTGGTSSNEQFF
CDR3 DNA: TGTGCCAGCAGCTTAAATACAGGGGGGACTAGTAGCAATGAGCAGTTCTTC

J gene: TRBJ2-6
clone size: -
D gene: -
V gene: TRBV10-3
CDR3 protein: CAISPKQDSGANVLTF
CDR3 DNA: TGTGCCATCAGTCCGAAACAGGACTCTGGGGCCAACGTCCTGACTTTC

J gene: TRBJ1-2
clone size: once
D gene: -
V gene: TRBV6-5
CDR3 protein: CASSHRVLGYTF
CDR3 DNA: TGTGCCAGCAGTCACAGAGTGCTCGGCTACACCTTC

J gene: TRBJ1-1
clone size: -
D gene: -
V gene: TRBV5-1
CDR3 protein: CASSLDAGGAFF
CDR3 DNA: TGCGCCAGCAGCTTGGACGCCGGAGGGGCTTTCTTT

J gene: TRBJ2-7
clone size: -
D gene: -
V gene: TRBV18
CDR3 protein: CASSPSRGGEQYF
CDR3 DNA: TGTGCCAGCTCACCAAGCAGGGGGGGCGAGCAGTACTTC

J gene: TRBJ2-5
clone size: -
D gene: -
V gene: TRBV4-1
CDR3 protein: CASSQSGVGETQYF
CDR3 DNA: TGCGCCAGCAGCCAATCGGGAGTGGGGGAGACCCAGTACTTC

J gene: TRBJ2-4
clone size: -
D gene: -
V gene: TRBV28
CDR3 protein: CASSLRGRVIQYF
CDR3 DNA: TGTGCCAGCAGTTTACGGGGGCGAGTCATTCAGTACTTC

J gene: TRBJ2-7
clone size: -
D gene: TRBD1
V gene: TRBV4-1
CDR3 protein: CASSPTTGAYEQYF
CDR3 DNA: TGCGCCAGCTCCCCAACTACAGGGGCCTACGAGCAGTACTTC

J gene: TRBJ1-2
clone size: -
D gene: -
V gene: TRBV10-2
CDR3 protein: CASSDRIPNYGYTF
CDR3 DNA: TGCGCCAGCAGCGACAGGATCCCTAACTATGGCTACACCTTC

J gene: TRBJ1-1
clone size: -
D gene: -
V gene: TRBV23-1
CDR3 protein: CALPGQRLFGAFF
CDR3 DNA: TGCGCCCTTCCAGGACAGAGATTGTTTGGGGCTTTCTTT

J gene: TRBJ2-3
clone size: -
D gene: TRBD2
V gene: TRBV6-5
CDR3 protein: CASRGSGGRDTQYF
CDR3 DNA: TGTGCCAGCAGAGGTAGCGGGGGGAGGGATACGCAGTATTTT

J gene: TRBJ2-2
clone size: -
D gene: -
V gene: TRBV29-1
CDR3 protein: CSVEIPPGELFF
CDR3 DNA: TGCAGCGTTGAAATCCCTCCCGGGGAGCTGTTTTTT

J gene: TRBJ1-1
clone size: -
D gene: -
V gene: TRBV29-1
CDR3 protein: CSPGEGTEAFF
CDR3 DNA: TGCAGCCCGGGGGAGGGCACTGAAGCTTTCTTT

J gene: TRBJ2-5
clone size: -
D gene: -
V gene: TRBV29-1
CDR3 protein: CSVGNLDEGTQYF
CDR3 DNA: TGCAGCGTTGGTAATCTCGATGAGGGGACCCAGTACTTC

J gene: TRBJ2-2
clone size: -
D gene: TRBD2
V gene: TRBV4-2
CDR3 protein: CASSQVASGGNTGELFF
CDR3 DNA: TGTGCCAGCAGCCAAGTTGCTAGCGGGGGGAACACCGGGGAGCTGTTTTTT

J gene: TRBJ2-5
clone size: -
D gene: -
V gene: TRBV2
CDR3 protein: CASRGEAQYF
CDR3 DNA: TGTGCCAGCAGGGGGGAGGCCCAGTACTTC

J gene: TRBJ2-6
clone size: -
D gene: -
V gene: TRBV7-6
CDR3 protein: CASSSALGGAGANVLTF
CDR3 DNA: TGTGCCAGCAGCTCTGCCCTGGGCGGCGCTGGGGCCAACGTCCTGACTTTC

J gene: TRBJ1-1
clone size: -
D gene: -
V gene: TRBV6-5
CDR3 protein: CASSYSRDMNTEAFF
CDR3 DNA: TGTGCCAGCAGTTACTCCCGGGACATGAACACTGAAGCTTTCTTT

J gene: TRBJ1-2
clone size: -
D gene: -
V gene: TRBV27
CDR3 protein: CASSPRAHPGGYTF
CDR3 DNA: TGTGCCAGCAGCCCTCGGGCCCATCCGGGGGGCTACACCTTC

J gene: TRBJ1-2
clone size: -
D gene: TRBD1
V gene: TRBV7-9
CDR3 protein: CASSPGQGSPGYTF
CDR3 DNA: TGTGCCAGCAGCCCGGGACAGGGTTCTCCTGGCTACACCTTC

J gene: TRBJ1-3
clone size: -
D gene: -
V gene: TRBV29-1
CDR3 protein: CSAREVSDTIYF
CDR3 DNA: TGCAGCGCCCGGGAAGTTTCGGACACCATATATTTT

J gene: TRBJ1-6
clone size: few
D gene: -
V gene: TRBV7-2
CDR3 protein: CASSKEARNSPLHF
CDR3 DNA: TGTGCCAGCAGCAAGGAGGCAAGAAATTCACCCCTCCACTTT

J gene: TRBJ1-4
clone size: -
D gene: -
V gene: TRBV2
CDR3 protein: CAGDGATNEKLFF
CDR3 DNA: TGTGCCGGGGACGGCGCAACTAATGAAAAACTGTTTTTT

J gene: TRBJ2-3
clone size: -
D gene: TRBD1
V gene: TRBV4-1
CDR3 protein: CASSQEGQGSPDTQYF
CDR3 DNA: TGCGCCAGCAGCCAAGAGGGACAGGGTAGCCCAGATACGCAGTATTTT

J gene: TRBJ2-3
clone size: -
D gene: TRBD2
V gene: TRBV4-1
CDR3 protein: CASSQEGGSSLTDTQYF
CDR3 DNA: TGCGCCAGCAGCCAAGAGGGGGGGTCTTCCCTCACAGATACGCAGTATTTT